This T cell receptor (beta chain) comes out of a study of blood T cells in healthy people across ages (dated by TCRdb to the mid-2010s). Some background on the complete study: In model experiments, roughly one uniquely barcoded TCR beta cDNA molecule per two T cells was captured by template switching. The study measured age-related changes in TCR beta repertoire diversity using deep sequencing normalized with unique cDNA molecular identifiers. Four age groups were formed from the donors: young (average about 17 years), middle-aged (around 40), aged (under 70) and long-lived (around 82). To avoid experimental bias, donors of different ages were randomly spread across the sequencing lanes. Using the same blood draw, the study looked at two additional independent replicas of 1 million unique cDNA reads for two donors, one aged 18 to 30 and the other aged 80 or older. Here is what the overall study found, with its caveats: Since profiling was done on bulk unsorted PBMCs, naive and antigen-experienced compartments could not be conclusively compared. As age increased, observed TCR beta diversity per million T cells dropped in a roughly linear way, and a significant reduction was already evident by age 40. The percentage of naive T cells measured by flow cytometry correlated strongly with observed TCR beta diversity. Because donor CMV infection status was unknown, age-related changes in expanded clonotypes were potentially confounded. Estimates of total diversity based on one million sequenced T cells were regarded as lower bounds and as underestimates. Compared with the aged group, the long-lived group had more naive CD4+ T cells, fewer expanded clones and increased TCR diversity, a pattern suggesting age selection.

According to the germline V gene, CDR1 reads SGHRS and CDR2 reads YFSETQ. There are 15 amino acids in the CDR3, from cysteine to phenylalanine inclusive. Only the CDR3 DNA is retained, 45 bases long and in frame from the first base. V and J lose 0 bases and 6 bases, and a span of 15 bases separates them. A remark on this clonotype: The antigen this receptor binds is unknown. No base quality information exists; no much larger clone differs at one position.

Donors were 35 to 40 systemically healthy Caucasian individuals from Russia aged 6 to 90 years. Each donor gave 8 to 10 milliliters of peripheral blood, collected into EDTA-treated Vacutainer tubes. Ficoll-Paque density-gradient centrifugation was used to isolate PBMCs, with at least 7 million per sample. Total RNA was extracted from PBMCs with Trizol reagent, with at least 6 micrograms obtained per sample. The percentages of naive CD45RAhigh/CD27high T cells were determined by flow cytometry on a PBMC aliquot from every donor. The receptor library was made with 5' RACE. The sequencer was an Illumina HiSeq 2500. The second PCR ran for about 6 to 12 cycles and used a J-beta primer mix along with a sample-barcoded 5' primer. A unique molecular identifier was introduced onto each TCR beta cDNA molecule by a template-switch 5' adaptor carrying 12 random nucleotides. Each sample yielded at least 3 million CDR3-containing paired-end reads. The Mint cDNA synthesis kit, primed by a TRBC-specific oligonucleotide, was used to synthesize first-strand cDNA from all RNA. After uracil-DNA glycosylase treatment, a first 18-cycle PCR used universal primers M1SS and BC2_uni_R on all cDNA. Turning to the authors' computational methods: Normalization of each sample was performed by random selection of 1 million high-quality reads, each carrying a distinct molecular identifier. Reads sharing molecular identifiers were discarded rather than binned into consensus sequences. MiTCR, with a Q25 quality threshold and the strictest error-elimination algorithm, was used for CDR3 identification, clonotype clustering and error correction. A nonparametric unseen species model using Euler transformation provided a lower-bound estimate of total TCR beta diversity. TCRdb reran the public reads through fastp at Q25 and MiXCR, keeping productive beta chains. Rows with a matching CDR3 protein are joined into one entry that keeps the most common DNA and genes. Here the V and J calls rest on TCRdb's processing, not on the authors' analysis. The sample profile shows about 1,500,000 distinct CDR3 sequences; 42% of them were found once. The biggest ten clones account for roughly 7.7% of the sample.

The rearranged chain carries TRBV5-1 and TRBJ1-2; perhaps TRBD1 is the D gene, with 6 bases matching. What was sequenced was blood. The sequence derives from a woman younger than 35 in good health. Read as DNA, the sequence is TGCGCCAGCAGCTTGGTTGGACCCAGGGGAGATGGCTACACCTTC. This is translated as CASSLVGPRGDGYTF.